This TCR beta chain was identified in a study of blood T cell repertoires in COVID-19. Study in general: Samples taken during acute and convalescent COVID-19 were collected in the United States, Italy and Spain. The analysed material was cDNA or gDNA that came from T cells, B-cell-depleted T cells, or PBMCs.

As processed by the authors: How many nucleated cells were present was estimated from reference gene primer amplification. The assay was immunoSEQ multiplex PCR, and TCRdb's table has in-frame clones only and misses some. D and trimming were read from the DNA, whereas the V and J calls and clone size are those reported in that table. The sample holds some 380,000 clones, 90% seen once. Germline V CDR1 and CDR2: MNHEY, SVGEGT. This CDR3 has 16 amino acids. The germline V and J ends were trimmed by 2 bases and 0 bases, with 12 bases remaining between them. The TCR sequence derives from a man younger than 35 with active or convalescent COVID-19. The material sequenced was peripheral blood. The chain recombines TRBV6-2 or TRBV6-3 with TRBJ2-3; possibly TRBD1 for D (6 bases). The CDR3 bases are TGTGCCAGCAGTTACCACAGGGCAGGGAGCACAGATACGCAGTATTTT. Encoded protein: CASSYHRAGSTDTQYF.